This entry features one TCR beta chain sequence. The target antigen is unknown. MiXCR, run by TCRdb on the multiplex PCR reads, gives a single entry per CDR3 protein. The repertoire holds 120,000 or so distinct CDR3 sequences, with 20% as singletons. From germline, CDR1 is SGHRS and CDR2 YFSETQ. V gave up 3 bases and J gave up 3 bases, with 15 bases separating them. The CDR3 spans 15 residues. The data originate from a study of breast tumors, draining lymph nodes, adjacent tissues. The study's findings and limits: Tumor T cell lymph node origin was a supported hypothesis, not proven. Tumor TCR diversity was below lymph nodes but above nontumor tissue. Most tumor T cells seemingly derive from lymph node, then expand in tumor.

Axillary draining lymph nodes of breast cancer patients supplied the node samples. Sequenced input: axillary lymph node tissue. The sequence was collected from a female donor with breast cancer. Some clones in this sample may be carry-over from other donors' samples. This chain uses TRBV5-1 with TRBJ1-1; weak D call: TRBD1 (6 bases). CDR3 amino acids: CASSSPRGRDTEAFF. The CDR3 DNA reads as TGCGCCAGCAGCTCCCCCAGGGGTCGGGACACTGAAGCTTTCTTT. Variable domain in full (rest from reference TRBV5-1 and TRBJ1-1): KAGVTQTPRYLIKTRGQQVTLSCSPISGHRSVSWYQQTPGQGLQFLFEYFSETQRNKGNFPGRFSGRQFSNSRSEMNVSTLELGDSALYLCASSSPRGRDTEAFFGQGTRLTVV.